This is a list of T cell receptor beta chains from one sample in a study of T-cell memory formation after mild COVID-19. One entry per CDR3 protein, called by TCRdb with MiXCR from the 5' RACE reads. The data show about 430,000 distinct CDR3 sequences, more than 15% seen once. The sequenced sample was PBMCs or a T cell subset sorted from them (not recorded which). The receptor source for this set is a man aged 18-30 years who had mild COVID-19 (a few samples of this study predate the infection). Cell type and time point are not known. Both conserved end residues are part of each CDR3. The D gene is left open where the match is weak. The listing skips clone size in some rows; elsewhere it reads once, few, many or a size class.

. TRBJ1-1 few TRBV7-9 TGTGCCAGCAGCTTAGCAGGGCTTTCTGAAGCTTTCTTT CASSLAGLSEAFF
. TRBJ2-3 few TRBV9 TGTGCCAGCAGCGTAGAAACAGATACGCAGTATTTT CASSVETDTQYF
. TRBJ2-3 many TRBV3-1 TGTGCCAGCAGCCCACGGGGGCTTGCGCAGTATTTT CASSPRGLAQYF
. TRBJ1-1 many TRBV12-3/TRBV12-4 TGTGCCAGCAGTTCGGGCGGGAACACTGAAGCTTTCTTT CASSSGGNTEAFF
. TRBJ2-7 . TRBV6-6 TGTGCCAGCAGTACCCCTCTATACGAGCAGTACTTC CASSTPLYEQYF
. TRBJ2-1 few TRBV29-1 TGCAGCGTTGAATCCGCAGTGGGCGGGATCTACAATGAGCAGTTCTTC CSVESAVGGIYNEQFF
. TRBJ1-5 . TRBV7-9 TGTGCCAGCAGCAGGGGCTACCGGGAGCCCCAGCATTTT CASSRGYREPQHF
. TRBJ1-3 . TRBV20-1 TGCAGTGCCCCACGTCCCTCTGGAAACACCATATATTTT CSAPRPSGNTIYF
. TRBJ2-3 many TRBV5-1 TGCGCCAGCAGCTTGGGACTAGAAGGAGATACGCAGTATTTT CASSLGLEGDTQYF
TRBD1 TRBJ2-7 . TRBV20-1 TGCAGTGCTAGGTACCCGACAGGGTACGAGCAGTACTTC CSARYPTGYEQYF
TRBD1 TRBJ1-2 . TRBV9 TGTGCCAGCAGCGTAGGTCCAGGGGGGGATCACAACTATGGCTACACCTTC CASSVGPGGDHNYGYTF
. TRBJ2-1 . TRBV29-1 TGCAGCGTTGCGGGGGTTCAGACCTACAATGAGCAGTTCTTC CSVAGVQTYNEQFF
. TRBJ1-4 . TRBV29-1 TGCAGCGTTGGGGCTGGGACATCTATGGTGGAAAAACTGTTTTTT CSVGAGTSMVEKLFF
. TRBJ1-3 . TRBV12-3/TRBV12-4 TGTGCCAGCAGGCCCCCAGTTGGCACCATATATTTT CASRPPVGTIYF
TRBD1 TRBJ1-2 . TRBV7-2 TGTGCCAGCAGCACTTACACAGGGGAGGAAATACATGGCTACACCTTC CASSTYTGEEIHGYTF
. TRBJ1-2 . TRBV7-9 TGTGCCAGCAGCGCTCTAATGGGCGGATCCTATGGCTACACCTTC CASSALMGGSYGYTF
TRBD1 TRBJ1-6 few TRBV5-1 TGCGCCAGCAGCCCCGCGACAGGGGGCGAAAATTCACCCCTCCACTTT CASSPATGGENSPLHF
TRBD2 TRBJ2-7 . TRBV4-2 TGTGCCAGCAGCCAAAGTATTAGCGGGATCAGGTACGAGCAGTACTTC CASSQSISGIRYEQYF
TRBD2 TRBJ2-4 . TRBV20-1 TGCAGTGCCGGGACTAGCGGGTTAGCCAAAAACATTCAGTACTTC CSAGTSGLAKNIQYF
. TRBJ2-2 few TRBV4-3 TGCGCCAGCAGCCAATTGTGGGACACCGGGGAGCTGTTTTTT CASSQLWDTGELFF
. TRBJ2-6 few TRBV5-1 TGCGCCAGCACGACGTTTGGGGCCAACGTCCTGACTTTC CASTTFGANVLTF
. TRBJ2-1 . TRBV7-2 TGTGCCAGCAGCTTCCGGGACCCCATTCGTAATGAGCAGTTCTTC CASSFRDPIRNEQFF
. TRBJ1-2 few TRBV7-9 TGTGCCAGCAGCTTAGCAGGACCGAGCTATGGCTACACCTTC CASSLAGPSYGYTF
. TRBJ2-7 . TRBV6-2/TRBV6-3 TGTGCCAGCAGTGAGGAAAGGGGCTACGAGCAGTACTTC CASSEERGYEQYF
TRBD1 TRBJ2-1 few TRBV24-1 TGTGCCACCAGTGATTGGGGGACAGGGCGAGGTTACAATGAGCAGTTCTTC CATSDWGTGRGYNEQFF
TRBD2 TRBJ2-1 many TRBV28 TGTGCCAGCAGCCTACCGGGACTAGCGGGGGGGCCTAGCTACAATGAGCAGTTCTTC CASSLPGLAGGPSYNEQFF
TRBD1 TRBJ1-2 few TRBV12-3/TRBV12-4 TGTGCCAGCAGACTTGGACAGGGAAGCGGCTACACCTTC CASRLGQGSGYTF
. TRBJ2-1 few TRBV18 TGTGCCAGCTCCGTCGTAGCGGATCATGAGCAGTTCTTC CASSVVADHEQFF
. TRBJ1-5 few TRBV9 TGTGCCAGCAGCGGAGGGAACGACGGGCAGCCCCAGCATTTT CASSGGNDGQPQHF
TRBD1 TRBJ1-4 . TRBV7-8 TGTGCCAGCAGCCCTGTGCGGACAGGGGGATTGGCTAATGAAAAACTGTTTTTT CASSPVRTGGLANEKLFF
. TRBJ2-2 many TRBV4-3 TGCGCCAGCAGCCTGGGGCCTTTCCCTTTAAACACCGGGGAGCTGTTTTTT CASSLGPFPLNTGELFF
TRBD2 TRBJ2-1 few TRBV11-2 TGTGCCAGCAGCCGAAGAATCGGGGGGGCAAGGGAGCAGTTCTTC CASSRRIGGAREQFF
. TRBJ2-7 many TRBV7-9 TGTGCCAGCGGAGACACCAACTACGAGCAGTACTTC CASGDTNYEQYF
TRBD2 TRBJ2-2 many TRBV20-1 TGCAGTGCTAGAGACTATAGCGGGGGGCCATTCTCCGGGGAGCTGTTTTTT CSARDYSGGPFSGELFF
TRBD1 TRBJ1-1 few TRBV7-8 TGTGCCAGCAGCTTAGTCAGGGGGAGCACTGAAGCTTTCTTT CASSLVRGSTEAFF
. TRBJ1-5 . TRBV4-1 TGCGCCAGCAGCCAAGATGTAGATCAGCCCCAGCATTTT CASSQDVDQPQHF
TRBD1 TRBJ1-4 few TRBV7-2 TGTGCCAGCAGCTTAGAGGCAGGGGGCGCGGGAAAACTGTTTTTT CASSLEAGGAGKLFF
. TRBJ1-4 . TRBV7-2 TGTGCCAGCAGCTTAAAGCCGGGGGTAAAACTGTTTTTT CASSLKPGVKLFF
TRBD2 TRBJ2-3 many TRBV7-6 TGTGCCAGCAGCACACTAGCGGGGGGGCCAGATACGCAGTATTTT CASSTLAGGPDTQYF
. TRBJ1-2 once TRBV19 TGTGCCAGTAGTTGGTCGGGGTTACAGATATATGGCTACACCTTC CASSWSGLQIYGYTF
. TRBJ2-7 few TRBV7-9 TGTGCCAGCAGCTCCAGCCAATCGGGACACTCCTACGAGCAGTACTTC CASSSSQSGHSYEQYF
. TRBJ2-7 . TRBV29-1 TGCAGCGTTGAATCGGTCGGCGAGCAGTACTTC CSVESVGEQYF
. TRBJ1-2 . TRBV5-4 TGTGCCAGCAGCTTGGGCGAAGCTAACTATAGCTACACCTTC CASSLGEANYSYTF
TRBD1 TRBJ2-4 . TRBV5-1 TGCGCCAGCAGCTTGTATACAGGGACAGGCATTCAGTACTTC CASSLYTGTGIQYF
TRBD2 TRBJ2-1 few TRBV6-2/TRBV6-3 TGTGCCAGCAGTTACTCGAGGACTAGCGGATCCTACAATGAGCAGTTCTTC CASSYSRTSGSYNEQFF
. TRBJ1-4 . TRBV4-3 TGCGCCAGCAGCCAAGCAGGAGGTGCAGCAACTAATGAAAAACTGTTTTTT CASSQAGGAATNEKLFF
TRBD1 TRBJ1-2 . TRBV2 TGTGCCAGCGCCCCCGGGACAGGAACCTATGGCTACACCTTC CASAPGTGTYGYTF
TRBD1 TRBJ2-5 . TRBV4-3 TGCGCCAGCAGCCAGGAGACAGGGGGCAAGCAAGAGACCCAGTACTTC CASSQETGGKQETQYF
TRBD1 TRBJ1-1 . TRBV7-3 TGTGCCAGCAGCTTAGGGACAGGGGCAGATGAAGCTTTCTTT CASSLGTGADEAFF
. TRBJ1-5 . TRBV5-1 TGCGCCAGCAGCTTGACAGGGACTTTCAATCAGCCCCAGCATTTT CASSLTGTFNQPQHF
TRBD1 TRBJ1-6 . TRBV28 TGTGCCAGCAGGCATCACCTCAACAGGGGAAAGGAGAATTCACCCCTCCACTTT CASRHHLNRGKENSPLHF
. TRBJ2-5 . TRBV4-3 TGCGCCAGCAGCCAAGGCTGGGGCGATCTAGAGACCCAGTACTTC CASSQGWGDLETQYF
. TRBJ2-7 few TRBV20-1 TGCAGTGCTAAGGGGGGGTCTCGCCTTTACGAGCAGTACTTC CSAKGGSRLYEQYF
TRBD2 TRBJ2-3 many TRBV6-4 TGTGCCAGCAGTGACTCAGCGGGGGGGCCAGATACGCAGTATTTT CASSDSAGGPDTQYF
TRBD2 TRBJ2-7 few TRBV7-6 TGTGCCAGCAGCTCCCTGGCGGGGGGCCTATCCTACGAGCAGTACTTC CASSSLAGGLSYEQYF